This T cell receptor beta chain was sequenced in a study of regulatory T cells in long-lasting Graves disease. Study in general: Graves' patients diagnosed newly had used antithyroid drugs under 3 months. Overall study results and limits: Investigators studied peripheral blood only, not thyroid tissue.

The CDR3 runs 13 residues. The germline V and J ends were trimmed by 2 bases and 3 bases, with 10 bases remaining between them. The germline V gene encodes CDR1 GTSNPN and CDR2 SVGIG (reference sequence). iRepertoire HTBI primers and Arm-PCR of CDR3 regions built TCR beta libraries. TCRdb called the multiplex PCR reads again in MiXCR, with one record for every CDR3 protein. The sample lists roughly 420,000 distinct CDR3 sequences; around 15% were seen once. Indicated time point: newly diagnosed GD, antithyroid drugs for less than 3 months. The TCR library was made from RNA extracted from PBMCs. This clonotype was found many times. Its antigen is not identified. The same sample was also used in a study of T cells in Graves' hyperthyroidism and ophthalmopathy. That report notes: The HTBI primer set served for first-round RT-PCR of the TCR CDR3.

The clonotype originates from a woman between 50 and 59 years old with Graves disease. J is TRBJ1-2 and V is TRBV30, with D perhaps matching TRBD1 (5 bases). The starting material was peripheral blood mononuclear cells (PBMCs), obtained at new diagnosis, from a patient treated with antithyroid drugs. The CDR3: CAWSSGVYYGYTF. Written as DNA, the CDR3 is TGTGCCTGGAGTTCGGGGGTGTACTATGGCTACACCTTC.